This T cell receptor (beta chain) was captured in a study of CD8+CD57+ T cells in acquired aplastic anemia. The study profiled TCR beta VDJ and CDR3 using genomic DNA as template. TCRdb re-analysed the reads in MiXCR, keeping a single row per CDR3 protein. The sample lists under 200,000 distinct CDR3 sequences, around half seen once, with about 2.8% in the top ten. Those patients picked for sequencing had displayed CD8+CD57+ cell expansion on flow cytometry. Blood sampling was performed on the patients, and none of them had received therapy by then. Concerning this clonotype itself: Its antigen is unknown.

Regarding the study as a whole: The same twenty-nine CD8+ CDR3 sequences occurred in patients and in controls.

The sample taken for sequencing was sorted CD4+, CD8+, or CD8+CD57+ T cells (not recorded which) from PBMCs. This TCR derives from a human donor with aplastic anemia.

This CDR3 reads CASSQTSYEQYF. CDR3 DNA: TGTGCCAGCAGTCAAACTTCCTACGAGCAGTACTTC. This rearrangement joins TRBV7-2 to TRBJ2-7; D not resolved. Germline assignment: CDR1 SGHTA and CDR2 FQGNSA. The CDR3 contains 12 residues. The ends were cut back, 6 bases at V and 1 base at J, with 7 bases in the middle.